A selection of T cell receptor beta chains follows, all from one sample in a study of identical twins' blood T cells. One entry per CDR3 protein results from TCRdb running MiXCR on the 5' RACE reads. The data hold 300,000 to 400,000 distinct CDR3 sequences, with 28% observed a single time. Sample: PBMCs. The origin of the receptors is a woman aged 18 to 49 in good health. CDR3s include the opening cysteine and the closing phenylalanine or tryptophan. Each record gives: J gene, D gene, V gene, clone size, CDR3 protein, CDR3 DNA. D genes are given only for firm matches. The listing skips clone size in some rows; elsewhere it reads once, few, many or a size class.

TRBJ2-1 NA TRBV9 NA CASSVGSPTYNEQFF TGTGCCAGCAGCGTAGGAAGCCCGACCTACAATGAGCAGTTCTTC
TRBJ1-2 TRBD1 TRBV29-1 NA CSVKSQGAGYGYTF TGCAGCGTCAAATCACAGGGGGCAGGCTATGGCTACACCTTC
TRBJ2-1 TRBD2 TRBV24-1 NA CATSDRSIAGGHNEQFF TGTGCCACCAGTGATAGGAGTATAGCGGGAGGTCACAATGAGCAGTTCTTC
TRBJ1-1 NA TRBV11-2 NA CASSSRQTGNTEAFF TGTGCCAGCAGTTCCCGACAGACAGGGAACACTGAAGCTTTCTTT
TRBJ1-1 NA TRBV2 many CASSEVPNTEAFF TGTGCCAGCAGTGAAGTCCCGAACACTGAAGCTTTCTTT
TRBJ1-1 NA TRBV5-5 NA CASSFFGSEAFF NA
TRBJ2-1 TRBD1 TRBV12-3/TRBV12-4 NA CASRTGTGATHEQFF TGTGCCAGCAGGACCGGGACAGGGGCTACGCATGAGCAGTTCTTC
TRBJ2-1 TRBD2 TRBV20-1 few CSARSSGGVSNEQFF TGCAGTGCTAGATCTAGCGGGGGGGTTTCAAATGAGCAGTTCTTC
TRBJ2-3 TRBD2 TRBV27 few CASSLRLAGLRADTQYF TGTGCCAGCAGTTTGAGGCTAGCGGGGTTGAGGGCAGATACGCAGTATTTT
TRBJ2-2 NA TRBV30 NA CAVSVYTGELFF TGTGCCGTATCCGTCTACACCGGGGAGCTGTTTTTT
TRBJ2-1 NA TRBV5-1 few CASRLGPNNEQFF TGCGCCAGCAGACTCGGCCCGAACAATGAGCAGTTCTTC
TRBJ1-5 NA TRBV9 few CASSPGGGFGNQPQHF TGTGCCAGTTCTCCCGGAGGGGGTTTCGGCAATCAGCCCCAGCATTTT
TRBJ2-3 TRBD2 TRBV5-1 NA CASSLEASGADTQYF TGCGCCAGCAGCTTGGAGGCTAGCGGGGCAGATACGCAGTATTTT
TRBJ1-6 NA TRBV20-1 few CSARQPSSYNSPLHF TGCAGTGCCAGACAGCCGAGCTCCTATAATTCACCCCTCCACTTT
TRBJ2-7 TRBD2 TRBV5-1 few CASSPGRGLDVEQYF TGCGCCAGCAGCCCGGGGAGGGGACTTGACGTCGAGCAGTACTTC
TRBJ1-5 NA TRBV19 NA CASSISGGRNQPQHF TGTGCCAGTAGTATATCGGGGGGGCGGAATCAGCCCCAGCATTTT
TRBJ1-3 NA TRBV6-6 NA CASSYSDRSSGNAIYF TGTGCCAGCAGTTATAGCGACAGAAGCTCTGGAAACGCCATATATTTT
TRBJ2-4 NA TRBV25-1 many CASGIVGSEYF TGTGCCAGCGGAATAGTGGGTAGTGAGTACTTC
TRBJ2-7 TRBD2 TRBV3-1 few CASGLAGRPYEQYF TGTGCCAGTGGACTAGCGGGACGACCCTACGAGCAGTACTTC
TRBJ2-3 TRBD1 TRBV24-1 NA CATSETGFGTDTQYF TGTGCCACCAGTGAGACAGGGTTCGGCACAGATACGCAGTATTTT
TRBJ1-3 TRBD1 TRBV5-1 NA CASSYSPGQTMNTIYF TGCGCCAGCAGCTATTCCCCGGGACAGACTATGAACACCATATATTTT
TRBJ2-1 NA TRBV5-6 NA CASSLGLMGEQFF TGTGCCAGCAGCCTAGGACTTATGGGTGAGCAGTTCTTC
TRBJ1-6 TRBD1 TRBV10-3 few CAISEHRPGDRAGSPLHF TGTGCCATCAGTGAGCACCGACCTGGTGACAGGGCGGGTTCACCCCTCCACTTT
TRBJ2-5 NA TRBV6-2/TRBV6-3 few CASSYTETQYF TGTGCCAGCAGTTACACGGAGACCCAGTACTTC
TRBJ1-1 NA TRBV7-9 NA CASSSPFEQGRVTEAFF TGTGCCAGCAGCTCACCCTTCGAACAGGGAAGGGTAACTGAAGCTTTCTTT
TRBJ1-2 NA TRBV20-1 few CSASYQGYGYTF TGCAGTGCTAGCTATCAGGGCTATGGCTACACCTTC
TRBJ1-1 NA TRBV10-3 NA CAISKDGKNTEAFF TGTGCCATCAGCAAAGACGGCAAGAACACTGAAGCTTTCTTT
TRBJ2-2 TRBD2 TRBV3-1 NA CASIHGGKGLAGHTGELFF TGTGCCAGCATCCACGGTGGAAAAGGACTAGCGGGACACACCGGGGAGCTGTTTTTT
TRBJ2-2 NA TRBV5-1 NA CASAGRTGELFF TGCGCCTCGGCGGGTCGCACCGGGGAGCTGTTTTTT
TRBJ2-7 NA TRBV7-8 NA CASGPDSSYEQYF TGTGCCAGCGGACCCGATAGCTCCTACGAGCAGTACTTC
TRBJ2-1 NA TRBV6-2/TRBV6-3 few CASSYFPPNEQFF TGTGCCAGCAGTTACTTTCCCCCCAATGAGCAGTTCTTC
TRBJ1-2 TRBD1 TRBV29-1 few CSVESGTGDGGYTF TGCAGCGTTGAATCTGGCACAGGGGATGGTGGCTACACCTTC
TRBJ1-2 NA TRBV11-2 once CASSLRRENHGYTF TGTGCCAGCAGCTTAAGGAGGGAGAACCATGGCTACACCTTC
TRBJ1-5 NA TRBV11-2 NA CVSSSGTQQPQHF TGTGTCAGCAGCTCCGGGACACAGCAGCCCCAGCATTTT
TRBJ2-1 NA TRBV20-1 NA CSARATVEGSFFF TGCAGTGCTAGAGCCACAGTGGAGGGATCTTTTTTCTTC
TRBJ1-3 NA TRBV19 NA CASSIGPGSSGNTIYF TGTGCCAGTAGTATAGGTCCAGGATCTTCTGGAAACACCATATATTTT
TRBJ2-7 TRBD2 TRBV6-5 NA CASSSTTSGTYEQYF TGTGCCAGCAGTTCTACGACTAGCGGGACCTACGAGCAGTACTTC
TRBJ1-1 NA TRBV7-2 NA CASSLATESEAFF TGTGCCAGCAGCTTAGCCACAGAGTCTGAAGCTTTCTTT
TRBJ1-1 NA TRBV6-2/TRBV6-3 many CASSFDPGRMAFF TGTGCCAGCAGCTTCGATCCGGGACGAATGGCTTTCTTT
TRBJ1-5 NA TRBV20-1 few CSARWGSQPQHF TGCAGTGCTAGATGGGGCAGTCAGCCCCAGCATTTT
TRBJ2-1 TRBD2 TRBV2 NA CASRRTSGGPRIYNEQFF TGTGCCAGCAGGAGGACTAGCGGGGGGCCCCGAATCTACAATGAGCAGTTCTTC
TRBJ1-5 NA TRBV6-2/TRBV6-3 NA CASSYSGFNQPQHF TGTGCCAGCAGTTACTCCGGATTCAATCAGCCCCAGCATTTT
TRBJ1-1 NA TRBV29-1 few CSLGVVGTEAFF TGCAGCCTAGGGGTTGTGGGGACTGAAGCTTTCTTT
TRBJ1-1 NA TRBV20-1 NA CSAIRIFGAEAFF TGCAGTGCTATCCGCATATTTGGGGCTGAAGCTTTCTTT
TRBJ1-1 TRBD1 TRBV29-1 few CSVPTGEGYAEAFF TGCAGCGTTCCGACAGGGGAGGGCTACGCTGAAGCTTTCTTT
TRBJ2-2 NA TRBV29-1 NA CGGQTTGELFF TGCGGCGGCCAGACCACCGGGGAGCTGTTTTTT
TRBJ2-3 TRBD2 TRBV10-1 few CASSSGRYSTDTQYF TGCGCCAGCAGCAGCGGGAGGTACAGCACAGATACGCAGTATTTT